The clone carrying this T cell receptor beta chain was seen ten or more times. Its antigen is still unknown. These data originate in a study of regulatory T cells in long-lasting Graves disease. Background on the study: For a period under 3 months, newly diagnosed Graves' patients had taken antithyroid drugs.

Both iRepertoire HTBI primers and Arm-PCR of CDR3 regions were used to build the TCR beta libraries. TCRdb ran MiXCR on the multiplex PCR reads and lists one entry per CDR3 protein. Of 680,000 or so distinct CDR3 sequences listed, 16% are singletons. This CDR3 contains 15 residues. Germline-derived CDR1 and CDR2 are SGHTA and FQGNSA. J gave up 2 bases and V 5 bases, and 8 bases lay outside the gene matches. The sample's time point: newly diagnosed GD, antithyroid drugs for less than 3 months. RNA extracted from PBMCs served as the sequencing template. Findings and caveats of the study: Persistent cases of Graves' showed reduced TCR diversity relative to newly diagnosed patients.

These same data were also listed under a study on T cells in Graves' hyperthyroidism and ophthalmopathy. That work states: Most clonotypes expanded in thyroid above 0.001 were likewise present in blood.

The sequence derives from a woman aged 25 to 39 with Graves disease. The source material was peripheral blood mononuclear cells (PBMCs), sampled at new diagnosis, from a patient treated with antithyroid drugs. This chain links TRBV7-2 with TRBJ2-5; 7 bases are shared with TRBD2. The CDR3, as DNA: TGTGCCAGCAGCCCTCTCCGGGAGGCACAAGAGACCCAGTACTTC. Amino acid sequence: CASSPLREAQETQYF.